The 16 T cell receptor beta chains presented below share a single source sample, sequenced in a study of regulatory T cells in long-lasting Graves disease. Libraries of TCR beta came from iRepertoire HTBI primers plus Arm-PCR of CDR3 regions. TCRdb itself ran the multiplex PCR reads through MiXCR, one entry per CDR3 protein. The table records more than 400,000 distinct CDR3 sequences, over 15% of them present only once. As for time point: newly diagnosed GD, antithyroid drugs for less than 3 months. Isolated PBMC RNA provided the starting material for the TCR library. The same data also contributed to another study, on T cells in Graves' hyperthyroidism and ophthalmopathy.

The sequencing used peripheral blood mononuclear cells (PBMCs), collected at new diagnosis, from a patient treated with antithyroid drugs. Receptors were obtained from a young woman with Graves disease.

This clonotype showed up many times. This chain joins TRBV2 and TRBJ2-1, with TRBD2 matching over 13 bases. Germline V lookup: CDR1 SNHLY, CDR2 FYNNEI. V trimming: 4 bases; J trimming: 7 bases; junction bases outside the gene matches: 4. This CDR3 has 15 amino acids. CDR3 residues: CASSVGLAGSNEQFF. CDR3 DNA: TGTGCCAGCAGTGTGGGACTAGCGGGAAGTAATGAGCAGTTCTTC.

The genes are TRBV24-1 and TRBJ2-1; D perhaps matches TRBD2 (6 bases). Germline-derived CDR1 and CDR2 are KGHDR and SFDVKD. Trimming left V 3 bases short and J 7 bases short, with 21 bases between. The CDR3 contains 17 residues. The CDR3 region has the DNA TGTGCCACCAGTGATCCACTTTTCGGGAGTTTTTCTAATGAGCAGTTCTTC. Translation: CATSDPLFGSFSNEQFF.

This clonotype was counted a few times. The chain carries TRBV5-6 and TRBJ2-7; unclear D gene. V shed 4 bases and J shed 4 bases, with 15 bases lying between them. Germline V gene lookup returns CDR1 SGHDT and CDR2 YYEEEE. This CDR3 contains 14 residues. The CDR3 nucleotides are TGTGCCAGCAGCCCGAAGACAACCACTTACGAGCAGTACTTC. Its translation is CASSPKTTTYEQYF.

V usage is TRBV4-3 and J usage is TRBJ2-1, with 8 positions matching TRBD2. The germline V gene has CDR1 LGHNA and CDR2 YSLEER. V was pared by 4 bases and J by 9 bases, with 5 bases of the junction left unmatched. The CDR3 is 13 residues long. The CDR3 sequence: CASSRPGGGEQFF. The CDR3 nucleotides are TGCGCCAGCAGCCGACCCGGGGGGGGTGAGCAGTTCTTC.

The J gene is TRBJ1-6, the V gene TRBV5-1; weak D call: TRBD1 (5 bases). The V gene lost 0 bases and the J gene lost 4 bases, with 14 bases spanning the gap. Germline V lookup: CDR1 SGHRS, CDR2 YFSETQ. The CDR3 contains 17 residues. The CDR3 DNA reads TGCGCCAGCAGCTTGGAGATCGGGACCGGGTATAATTCACCCCTCCACTTT. Encoded protein: CASSLEIGTGYNSPLHF.

This clonotype was counted between two and nine times. V gene TRBV29-1 combines with J gene TRBJ1-4, with 7 nucleotides matching TRBD1. The CDR3 loop spans 13 amino acids. The germline V gene has CDR1 SQVTM and CDR2 ANQGSEA. Trimming cost V 6 bases and J 4 bases; bases outside gene matches: 5. The CDR3 spells CSVEGAGNEKLFF. In DNA form, the CDR3 reads TGCAGCGTGGAGGGGGCGGGTAATGAAAAACTGTTTTTT.

About this clonotype: An end of the junction does not agree with germline; a read error may underlie this. The chain uses TRBV7-7 and TRBJ1-1; TRBD1 might be the D (5 bases). The V gene's germline CDR1 is SSHAT and CDR2 FNYEAQ (reference sequence). The CDR3 covers 13 residues. The CDR3 sequence is CASSRGRGTEAFF. CDR3 sequence (DNA): TGTGCTAGCAGTCGAGGTAGGGGAACTGAAGCTTTCTTT. Filled out from reference TRBV7-7 and TRBJ1-1, the complete variable domain reads GAGVSQSPRYKVTKRGQDVTLRCDPISSHATLYWYQQALGQGPEFLTYFNYEAQPDKSGLPSDRFSAERPEGSISTLTIQRTEQRDSAMYRCASSRGRGTEAFFGQGTRLTVV.

The CDR3 is CASSNADYEQYF. The CDR3 nucleotides read TGTGCCAGCAGTAATGCAGACTACGAGCAGTACTTC. J is TRBJ2-7 and V is TRBV27; D call uncertain. This CDR3 has 12 residues. V dropped 5 bases and J dropped 3 bases, with 8 bases sitting between them. The germline V gene encodes CDR1 MNHEY and CDR2 SMNVEV (reference sequence).

A remark on this clonotype: Relative to the germline gene, one junction end is altered; a read error may explain this. The chain couples TRBV7-6 to TRBJ2-2, with D tentatively TRBD2 (6 bases). Germline V gene sequence: CDR1 SGHVS, CDR2 FNYEAQ. The CDR3 consists of 16 residues. This CDR3 is CASSPPRDANTGEQFF. CDR3 DNA sequence: TGCGCCAGCAGCCCCCCGCGGGACGCGAACACCGGGGAGCAGTTTTTT.

This clonotype was seen at least ten times. J is TRBJ1-2 and V is TRBV20-1; TRBD1 might be the D (5 bases). The CDR3 is 13 residues long. Germline assignment: CDR1 DFQATT and CDR2 SNEGSKA (reference sequence). V lost 7 bases to trimming and J lost 1 base, with 13 bases between them. As DNA, the CDR3 is TGCAGTGGGGGGGAAGGGAGTAACTATGGCTACACCTTC. Protein: CSGGEGSNYGYTF.

This clonotype showed up many times. V usage is TRBV15 and J usage is TRBJ1-5; D gene unclear. This CDR3 has 13 amino acids. Germline assignment: CDR1 LNHNV and CDR2 YYDKDF (reference sequence). V was trimmed by 3 bases and J by 3 bases, leaving 6 bases between them. CDR3 residues: CATSSTVNQPQHF. The DNA of the CDR3 is TGTGCCACCAGCAGTACGGTCAATCAGCCCCAGCATTTT.

This clonotype was observed many times. The rearrangement links TRBV27 to TRBJ1-6; tentatively, D is TRBD1 (6 bases). CDR1 and CDR2 (germline): MNHEY, SMNVEV (reference sequence). V was shortened by 5 bases and J by 10 bases, with 12 bases between the two germline ends. CDR3 length equals 13 residues. Here the CDR3 reads CASSLTGVSPLHF. CDR3 DNA: TGTGCCAGCAGTCTGACAGGAGTCTCACCCCTCCACTTT.

J is TRBJ2-3 and V is TRBV7-3, with 7 positions matching TRBD2. J gave up 2 bases and V 4 bases, and 18 bases lay outside the gene matches. This CDR3 comprises 19 residues. CDR1 and CDR2 (germline): SGHTA, FQGTGA. This CDR3 is CASSSPPRTLAEDTDTQYF. In nucleotides, the CDR3 is TGTGCCAGCAGCTCCCCTCCCCGGACTCTAGCGGAGGACACAGATACGCAGTATTTT.

The J gene is TRBJ1-4, the V gene TRBV5-6; D remains ambiguous. Per germline, CDR1 SGHDT and CDR2 YYEEEE. The germline V and J ends were trimmed by 3 bases and 8 bases, with 14 bases remaining between them. The CDR3 runs to 14 residues. The CDR3 nucleotides read TGTGCCAGCAGCTCCGGTCCTGCCAAGGAAAAACTGTTTTTT. The encoded protein is CASSSGPAKEKLFF.

In its sample, this clonotype was seen a few times. This chain connects TRBV28 to TRBJ2-2; perhaps TRBD2 as D (6 bases). V lost 1 base, J lost 6 bases, and 15 bases lay in between. The CDR3 covers 16 residues. Germline V gene lookup returns CDR1 MDHEN and CDR2 SYDVKM. As DNA, the CDR3 is TGTGCCAGCAGTTTATTCTGGACTAACAAGGCCGGGGAGCTGTTTTTT. Translated, it gives CASSLFWTNKAGELFF.

The chain combines TRBV28 with TRBJ2-1, with 11 positions matching TRBD2. This CDR3 contains 16 residues. CDR1 is MDHEN and CDR2 is SYDVKM in the germline V gene. The ends lost 8 bases at V and 1 base at J; junction bases unmatched: 7. The CDR3 DNA is TGTGCCAGCCTCCCCACTAGCGGGAGTTCCTACAATGAGCAGTTCTTC. Translating it yields CASLPTSGSSYNEQFF.